One and the same sample provided the 25 T cell receptor beta chains below, sequenced in a study of T cell repertoires in cytomegalovirus infection. For these TCRs, the target antigens are not known. TCRdb called the reads again in MiXCR, with one record for every CDR3 protein. The sample consists of around 770,000 distinct CDR3 sequences, roughly 29% of them appearing once. Here the sequenced sample was cultured CD8+ T cells from PBMCs, taken from culture after CMV antigen stimulation. All receptors derive from a human donor in good health (CMV status not recorded). Some clones in this sample may be carry-over from other donors' samples.

This clonotype was seen more than once but under ten times. The J gene is TRBJ2-5, the V gene TRBV12-3 or TRBV12-4; D is undetermined. This CDR3 has 11 residues. Trimming pared 4 bases from V and 4 bases from J, leaving 4 bases between. The CDR3 is CASSSVETQYF. As DNA, the CDR3 is TGTGCCAGCAGTTCCGTAGAGACCCAGTACTTC.

In its sample, this clonotype was seen a few times. The rearrangement joins TRBV6-5 to TRBJ2-5; unclear D gene. The CDR3 totals 14 residues. Trimming took 6 bases from V and 1 from J, leaving 12 bases between them. CDR1 is MNHEY, CDR2 SVGAGI, per germline. CDR3 coding DNA: TGTGCCAGCAGAGCCGGGTTGAGCCAAGAGACCCAGTACTTC. This sequence encodes CASRAGLSQETQYF.

This chain connects TRBV7-9 to TRBJ1-2, with 12 bases lining up with TRBD1. V gave up 4 bases and J gave up 2 bases; unmatched junction bases: 5. Germline V CDR1 and CDR2: SEHNR, FQNEAQ (reference sequence). The CDR3 totals 16 residues. DNA for the CDR3: TGTGCCAGCAGCTCACGGGACAGGGGGCTCAACTATGGCTACACCTTC. Translation gives CASSSRDRGLNYGYTF.

The chain joins TRBV15 to TRBJ2-7, with D possibly called TRBD1 or TRBD2 (5 bases each). V lost 5 bases to trimming and J lost 0 bases, with 11 bases between them. Germline lookup yields CDR1 LNHNV and CDR2 YYDKDF (reference sequence). The CDR3 is made up of 14 amino acids. The CDR3 region has the DNA TGTGCCACCAGCGGGACCCCCGGCTCCTACGAGCAGTACTTC. This codes for CATSGTPGSYEQYF.

This clonotype was recorded many times. The rearrangement uses TRBV7-8 and TRBJ1-2; D may be TRBD1 (6 bases). This CDR3 is built from 16 residues. The V gene lost 5 bases and the J gene lost 1 base, with 17 bases spanning the gap. The germline V gene encodes CDR1 SGHVS and CDR2 FQNEAQ. This CDR3 is CASSNLALRGNYGYTF. In DNA, the CDR3 is TGTGCCAGCAGCAATCTGGCCCTCAGGGGTAACTATGGCTACACCTTC.

This clonotype was counted a few times. This chain connects TRBV10-3 to TRBJ2-1; TRBD1 matches at 9 bases. The V gene end was trimmed by 2 bases and the J gene end by 3 bases; junction bases not matched to a gene: 5. The CDR3 covers 16 residues. Germline-derived CDR1 and CDR2 are ENHRY and SYGVKD. CDR3 amino acids: CAISEPGTGFYNEQFF. The CDR3 nucleotides are TGTGCCATCAGTGAGCCGGGGACAGGGTTCTACAATGAGCAGTTCTTC.

This rearrangement joins TRBV12-5 to TRBJ1-5, with 10 positions matching TRBD1. The J call may be wrong; the DNA end is better matched by TRBJ2-3. The germline V gene encodes CDR1 LGHNT and CDR2 FRNRAP. This CDR3 spans 17 amino acids. CDR3 loop: CASGPGTGVNSNQPQYF. CDR3 in DNA: TGTGCTAGTGGTCCAGGGACAGGGGTCAATAGCAATCAGCCCCAGTATTTT.

This clonotype was counted a few times. The rearrangement uses TRBV7-6 and TRBJ2-1; D tentatively reads TRBD1 or TRBD2 (5 bases each). Germline V CDR1 and CDR2: SGHVS, FNYEAQ. Between the trimmed V and J ends, which lost 4 bases and 0 bases, there was a span of 16 bases. This CDR3 spans 17 amino acids. CDR3 nucleotides: TGTGCCAGCAGCTCCTTAGAGGGGATGACCTCCTACAATGAGCAGTTCTTC. Its protein is CASSSLEGMTSYNEQFF. Supplemented by reference TRBV7-6 and TRBJ2-1, the full variable domain reads GAGVSQSPRYKVTKRGQDVALRCDPISGHVSLYWYRQALGQGPEFLTYFNYEAQQDKSGLPNDRFSAERPEGSISTLTIQRTEQRDSAMYRCASSSLEGMTSYNEQFFGPGTRLTVL.

The rearrangement links TRBV5-1 to TRBJ1-1; D is uncertain. Trimming pared 3 bases from V and 3 bases from J, leaving 18 bases between. The length of the CDR3 is 16 residues. Germline CDR1 reads SGHRS; CDR2 reads YFSETQ. The DNA for the CDR3 is TGCGCCAGCAGCTCCTGGGAGGGCCAGGTACACACTGAAGCTTTCTTT. This encodes CASSSWEGQVHTEAFF.

This clonotype was picked up many times. The chain combines TRBV25-1 with TRBJ2-3, with TRBD2 matching 12 bases. V lost 8 bases to trimming and J lost 2 bases; unmatched junction nucleotides: 17. CDR1 and CDR2 from the germline V gene are MGHDK and SYGVNS. The CDR3 spans 19 residues. CDR3 sequence: CASPTLGLAGKFPTDTQYF. Written as DNA, the CDR3 is TGTGCCAGCCCCACTCTAGGACTAGCGGGAAAGTTCCCCACAGATACGCAGTATTTT. Using reference TRBV25-1 and TRBJ2-3 for the parts outside the CDR3, the full variable domain is EADIYQTPRYLVIGTGKKITLECSQTMGHDKMYWYQQDPGMELHLIHYSYGVNSTEKGDLSSESTVSRIRTEHFPLTLESARPSHTSQYLCASPTLGLAGKFPTDTQYFGPGTRLTVL.

This clonotype was seen a handful of times. The rearrangement uses TRBV18 and TRBJ1-1; D is possibly TRBD1 (6 bases). V was cut by 2 bases and J by 4 bases, with 8 bases left in between. CDR1 KGHSH and CDR2 LQKENI come from the germline V gene. This CDR3 has 13 amino acids. In nucleotides, the CDR3 is TGTGCCAGCTCACCAGGACAGACCACTGAAGCTTTCTTT. Residues: CASSPGQTTEAFF.

This clonotype has only a few counts. The CDR3 DNA reads TGTGCTAGTGTATTTCACCCGGGTCCCCAAGAGACCCAGTACTTC. This gives the protein CASVFHPGPQETQYF. The chain carries TRBV12-5 and TRBJ2-5; no firm D call. Trimming took off 7 bases at V and 1 base at J, with 16 bases between the two ends. The CDR3 contains 15 residues. Looked up from germline, CDR1 is LGHNT and CDR2 is FRNRAP.

The table lists this clonotype with a few counts. This chain links TRBV7-3 with TRBJ2-7, with 10 bases matching TRBD1. V lost 5 bases, J lost 2 bases, and 6 bases stayed unmatched. From germline, CDR1 is SGHTA and CDR2 FQGTGA. This CDR3 is built from 15 residues. CDR3 sequence: CASSPDRGLPYEQYV. The CDR3 DNA sequence: TGTGCCAGCAGCCCCGACAGGGGGCTACCCTACGAGCAGTACGTC.

As regards this clonotype: One base away lies a much larger clone, so this may be a sequencing read error. The chain combines TRBV27 with TRBJ1-5; 7 bases line up with TRBD1. This CDR3 has 15 residues. CDR1 is MNHEY, CDR2 SMNVEV, per germline (reference sequence). The J segment lost 0 bases and the V segment lost 8 bases, leaving 7 bases of the junction unmatched. For the CDR3, the DNA is TGTGCCAGCTGTCGGGGGACAGCTAGCAATCAGCCCCAGCATTTT. This encodes CASCRGTASNQPQHF.

This clonotype has ten or more counts. The chain employs TRBV7-6 and TRBJ2-7; D remains unclear. The CDR3 spans 12 residues. V lost 3 bases and J lost 6, with 9 bases in between. Germline V gene data show CDR1 as SGHVS and CDR2 as FNYEAQ. The DNA for the CDR3 is TGTGCCAGCAGCTTTATTGGATCCGAGCAGTACTTC. This gives the protein CASSFIGSEQYF.

V usage is TRBV5-4 and J usage is TRBJ1-1; D perhaps matches TRBD1 (5 bases). Germline V gives CDR1 SGHNT, CDR2 YYREEE (reference sequence). The CDR3 spans 15 residues. With 1 base removed from V and 4 bases from J, the gap between germline ends came to 14 bases. CDR3 in DNA: TGTGCCAGCAGCTTGAGGGACCCTCGGCCCACTGAAGCTTTCTTT. Amino acid sequence: CASSLRDPRPTEAFF.

The gene calls are TRBV27 and TRBJ1-5; D ambiguous. The CDR3 runs 12 residues. V lost 5 bases to trimming and J lost 6 bases, with 8 bases between them. Germline V gene data show CDR1 as MNHEY and CDR2 as SMNVEV (reference sequence). This chain's CDR3 is CASSGPGQPQHF. For the CDR3, the DNA is TGTGCCAGCAGTGGACCCGGTCAGCCCCAGCATTTT.

The sample holds a few counts of this clonotype. The V and J genes are TRBV3-1 and TRBJ2-3, with D unclear. Germline CDR1 and CDR2: LGHDT and YNNKEL (reference sequence). CDR3 length: 14 residues. V dropped 4 bases and J dropped 3 bases, with 11 bases sitting between them. CDR3 region: CASSPRGATDTQYF. The CDR3 DNA reads as TGTGCCAGCAGCCCGAGAGGTGCGACAGATACGCAGTATTTT.

This clonotype was recorded a few times. The chain uses TRBV27 and TRBJ1-2; TRBD1 might be the D (5 bases). The CDR3 extends over 17 amino acids. Germline CDR1 MNHEY, CDR2 SMNVEV (reference sequence). The V end lost 6 bases, the J end lost 3 bases, and 23 bases lay between the germline ends. The CDR3 region is CASSTAGNGQIYYGYTF. Written as DNA, the CDR3 is TGTGCCAGCAGCACAGCTGGGAATGGACAAATATACTATGGCTACACCTTC.

This sequence joins TRBV4-1 and TRBJ1-1; D not resolved. Trimming removed 0 bases at V and 3 bases at J, with 8 bases between. The CDR3 is 14 residues long. Germline CDR1 MGHRA, CDR2 YSYEKL. The CDR3 DNA follows: TGCGCCAGCAGCCAAGATGAAGGGCACACTGAAGCTTTCTTT. Encoded protein: CASSQDEGHTEAFF.

The sample holds many counts of this clonotype. The rearrangement links TRBV7-3 to TRBJ2-4, with 7 bases fitting TRBD2. V lost 1 base to trimming and J lost 3 bases; unmatched junction nucleotides: 3. Germline V gene data show CDR1 as SGHTA and CDR2 as FQGTGA. The CDR3 loop spans 15 amino acids. CDR3 sequence (DNA): TGTGCCAGCAGCTTAAGCGGGGGAATCAAAAACATTCAGTACTTC. Its translation is CASSLSGGIKNIQYF.

There are many counts of this clonotype. This sequence joins TRBV7-3 and TRBJ2-1; TRBD1 might be the D (6 bases). This CDR3 is 15 amino acids long. The V and J ends lost 5 bases and 8 bases respectively, with 19 bases between them. Germline V CDR1 and CDR2: SGHTA, FQGTGA. The CDR3 DNA sequence: TGTGCCAGCAGCCTTTCTAAGAGGGGGTTCGATGAGCAGTTCTTC. It encodes CASSLSKRGFDEQFF.

The table lists this clonotype with a few counts. The rearrangement uses TRBV4-1 and TRBJ2-2, with TRBD2 as a possible D gene (6 bases). CDR3 length: 15 residues. The V end was cut by 4 bases, the J end by 3 bases, with 12 bases between. From germline, CDR1 is MGHRA and CDR2 YSYEKL. The chain's CDR3 is CASSPVIADTGELFF. The CDR3 DNA reads as TGCGCCAGCAGCCCCGTAATAGCGGACACCGGGGAGCTGTTTTTT.

In this sample, this clonotype turned up many times. The chain carries TRBV7-2 and TRBJ1-3; 9 nucleotides agree with TRBD1. The CDR3 spans 17 residues. The J segment lost 0 bases and the V segment lost 1 base, leaving 4 bases of the junction unmatched. Germline V CDR1 and CDR2: SGHTA, FQGNSA. The CDR3 DNA reads TGTGCCAGCAGCTTAGTTGACAGGGGGAGCTCTGGAAACACCATATATTTT. Translating gives CASSLVDRGSSGNTIYF.

The chain combines TRBV20-1 with TRBJ2-3; the match to TRBD2 covers 9 bases. CDR3 length equals 15 residues. Trimming took 0 bases from V and 1 from J; bases not matched to a gene: 2. CDR1 and CDR2 (germline): DFQATT, SNEGSKA (reference sequence). The CDR3 nucleotides read TGCAGTGCTAGAGATCGGACTAGCGGCACAGATACGCAGTATTTT. It codes for CSARDRTSGTDTQYF.